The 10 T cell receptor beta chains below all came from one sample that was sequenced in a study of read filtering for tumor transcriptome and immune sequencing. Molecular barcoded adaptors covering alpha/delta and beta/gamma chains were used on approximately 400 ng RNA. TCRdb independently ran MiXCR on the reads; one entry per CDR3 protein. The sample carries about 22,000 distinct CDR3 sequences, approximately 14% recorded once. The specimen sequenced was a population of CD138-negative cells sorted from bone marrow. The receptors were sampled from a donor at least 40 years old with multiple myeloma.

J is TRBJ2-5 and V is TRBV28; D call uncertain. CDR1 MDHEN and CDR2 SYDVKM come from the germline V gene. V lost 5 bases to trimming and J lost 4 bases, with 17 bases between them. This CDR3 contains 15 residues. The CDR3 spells CASSPRGGPGETQYF. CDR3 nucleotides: TGTGCCAGCAGTCCCCGAGGCGGACCGGGAGAGACCCAGTACTTC.

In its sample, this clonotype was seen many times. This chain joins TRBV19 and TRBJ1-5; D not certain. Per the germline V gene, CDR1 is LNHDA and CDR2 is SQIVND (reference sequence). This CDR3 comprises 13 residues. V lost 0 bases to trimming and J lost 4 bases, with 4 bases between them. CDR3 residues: CASSIDGNQPQHF. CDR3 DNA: TGTGCCAGTAGTATAGACGGGAATCAGCCCCAGCATTTT.

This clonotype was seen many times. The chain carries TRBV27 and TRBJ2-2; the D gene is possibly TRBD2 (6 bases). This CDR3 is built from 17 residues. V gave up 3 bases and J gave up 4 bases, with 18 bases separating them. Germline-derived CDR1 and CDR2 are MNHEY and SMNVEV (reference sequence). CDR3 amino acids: CASSFSSAGMVTGELFF. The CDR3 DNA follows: TGTGCCAGCAGTTTCTCTAGCGCCGGAATGGTCACCGGGGAGCTGTTTTTT.

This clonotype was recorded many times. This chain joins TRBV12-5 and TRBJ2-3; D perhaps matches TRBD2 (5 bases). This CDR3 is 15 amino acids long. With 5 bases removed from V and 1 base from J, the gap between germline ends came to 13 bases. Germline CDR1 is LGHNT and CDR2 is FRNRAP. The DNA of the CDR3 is TGTGCTAGTGGTCCTTACCAAGCGGGCACAGATACGCAGTATTTT. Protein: CASGPYQAGTDTQYF.

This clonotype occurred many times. The CDR3 spells CASSLWTGADEQYF. CDR3 DNA sequence: TGTGCCAGCAGCCTATGGACAGGGGCGGACGAGCAGTACTTC. The rearrangement uses TRBV7-2 and TRBJ2-7; 9 bases are a match to TRBD1. This CDR3 contains 14 residues. Germline CDR1 SGHTA, CDR2 FQGNSA. V was clipped by 5 bases and J by 5 bases; unmatched bases: 7.

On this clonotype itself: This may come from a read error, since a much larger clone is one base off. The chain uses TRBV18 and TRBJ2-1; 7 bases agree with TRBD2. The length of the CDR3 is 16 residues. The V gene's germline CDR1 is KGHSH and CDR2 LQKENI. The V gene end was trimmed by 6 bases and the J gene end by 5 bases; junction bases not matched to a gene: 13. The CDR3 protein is CASSPIEGGAHNEQFF. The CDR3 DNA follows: TGTGCCAGCTCTCCTATAGAGGGAGGGGCACACAATGAGCAGTTCTTC.

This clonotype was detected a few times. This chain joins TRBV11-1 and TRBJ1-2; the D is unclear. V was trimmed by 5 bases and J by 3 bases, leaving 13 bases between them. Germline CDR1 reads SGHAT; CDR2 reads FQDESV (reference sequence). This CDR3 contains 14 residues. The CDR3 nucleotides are TGTGCCAGCAGCCCTTTCAACGAATACTATGGCTACACCTTC. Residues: CASSPFNEYYGYTF.

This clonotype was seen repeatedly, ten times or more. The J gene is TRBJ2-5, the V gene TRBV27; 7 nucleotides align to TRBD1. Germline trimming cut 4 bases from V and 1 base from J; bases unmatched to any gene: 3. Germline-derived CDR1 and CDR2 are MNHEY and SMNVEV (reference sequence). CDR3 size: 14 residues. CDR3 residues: CASSWTGAQETQYF. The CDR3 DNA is TGTGCCAGCAGTTGGACAGGTGCCCAAGAGACCCAGTACTTC.

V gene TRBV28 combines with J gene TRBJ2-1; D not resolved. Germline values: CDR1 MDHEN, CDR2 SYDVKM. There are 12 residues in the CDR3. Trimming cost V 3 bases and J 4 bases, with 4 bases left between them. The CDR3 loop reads CASSFGYNEQFF. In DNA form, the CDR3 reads TGTGCCAGCAGTTTCGGTTACAATGAGCAGTTCTTC.

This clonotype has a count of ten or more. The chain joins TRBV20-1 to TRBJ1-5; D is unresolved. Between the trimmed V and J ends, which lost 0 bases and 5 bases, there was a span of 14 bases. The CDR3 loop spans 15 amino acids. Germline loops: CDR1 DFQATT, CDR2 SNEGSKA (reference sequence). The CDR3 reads CSARDMRQTYQPQHF. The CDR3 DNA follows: TGCAGTGCTAGAGATATGAGGCAGACTTATCAGCCCCAGCATTTT.